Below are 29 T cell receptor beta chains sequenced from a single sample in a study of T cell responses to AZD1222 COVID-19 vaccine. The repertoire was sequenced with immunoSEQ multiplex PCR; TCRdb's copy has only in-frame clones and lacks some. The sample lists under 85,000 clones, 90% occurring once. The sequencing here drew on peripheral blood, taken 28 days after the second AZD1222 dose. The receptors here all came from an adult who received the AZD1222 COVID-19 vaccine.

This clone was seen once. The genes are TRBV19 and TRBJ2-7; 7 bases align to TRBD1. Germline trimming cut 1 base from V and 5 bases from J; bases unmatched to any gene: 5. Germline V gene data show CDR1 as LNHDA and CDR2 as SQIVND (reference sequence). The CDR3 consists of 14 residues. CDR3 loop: CASSIGGRGNEQYF. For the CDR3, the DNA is TGTGCCAGTAGTATAGGTGGCAGGGGGAACGAGCAGTACTTC.

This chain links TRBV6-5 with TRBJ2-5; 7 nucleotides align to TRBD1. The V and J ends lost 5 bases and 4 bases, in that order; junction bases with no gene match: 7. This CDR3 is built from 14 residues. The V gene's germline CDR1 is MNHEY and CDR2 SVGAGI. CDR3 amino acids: CASSRSSGGETQYF. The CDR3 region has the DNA TGTGCCAGCAGTAGAAGTTCAGGGGGAGAGACCCAGTACTTC.

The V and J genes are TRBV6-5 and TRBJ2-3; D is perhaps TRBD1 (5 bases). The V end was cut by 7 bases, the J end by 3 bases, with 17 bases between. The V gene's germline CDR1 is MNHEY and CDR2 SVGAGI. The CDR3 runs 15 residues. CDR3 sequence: CASNFRDVTTDTQYF. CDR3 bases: TGTGCCAGCAACTTCAGGGATGTGACGACAGATACGCAGTATTTT.

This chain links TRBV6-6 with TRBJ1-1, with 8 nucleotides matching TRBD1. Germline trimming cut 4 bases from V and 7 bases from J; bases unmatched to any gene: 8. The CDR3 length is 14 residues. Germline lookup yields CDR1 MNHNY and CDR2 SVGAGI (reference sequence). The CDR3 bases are TGTGCCAGCAGTTTGACAGGGGATAAGGGTGAAGCTTTCTTT. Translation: CASSLTGDKGEAFF.

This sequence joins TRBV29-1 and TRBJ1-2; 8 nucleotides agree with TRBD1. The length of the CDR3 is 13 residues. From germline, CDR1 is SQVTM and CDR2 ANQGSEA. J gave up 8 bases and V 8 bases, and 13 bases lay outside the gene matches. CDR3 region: CSTWDRRSAGYTF. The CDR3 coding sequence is TGCAGCACCTGGGACAGGAGGTCTGCGGGCTACACCTTC.

CDR3 residues: CASRSGDTQYF. As DNA, the CDR3 is TGTGCCAGCAGGAGCGGAGATACGCAGTATTTT. The chain carries TRBV12-3 or TRBV12-4 and TRBJ2-3; D might be TRBD2 (5 bases). V was shortened by 6 bases and J by 5 bases, with 6 bases between the two germline ends. The CDR3 loop spans 11 amino acids.

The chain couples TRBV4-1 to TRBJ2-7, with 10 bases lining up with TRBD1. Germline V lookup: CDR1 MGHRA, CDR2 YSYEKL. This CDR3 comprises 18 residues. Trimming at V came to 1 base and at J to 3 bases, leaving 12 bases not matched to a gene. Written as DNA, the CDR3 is TGCGCCAGCAGCCAAGCACTCGGGACAGGGGTCGGGGGCTACGAGCAGTACTTC. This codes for CASSQALGTGVGGYEQYF.

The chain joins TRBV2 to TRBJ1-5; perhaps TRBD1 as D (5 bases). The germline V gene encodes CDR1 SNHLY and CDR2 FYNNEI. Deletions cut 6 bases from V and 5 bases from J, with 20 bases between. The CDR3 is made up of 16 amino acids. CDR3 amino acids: CASRARTGPGDQPQHF. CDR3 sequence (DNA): TGTGCCAGCAGAGCCCGGACGGGACCGGGGGATCAGCCCCAGCATTTT.

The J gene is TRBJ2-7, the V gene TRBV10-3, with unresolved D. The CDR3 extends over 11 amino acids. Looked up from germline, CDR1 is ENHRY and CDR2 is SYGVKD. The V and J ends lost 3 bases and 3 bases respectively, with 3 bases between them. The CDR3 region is CAISDNYEQYF. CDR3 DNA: TGTGCCATCAGTGACAACTACGAGCAGTACTTC.

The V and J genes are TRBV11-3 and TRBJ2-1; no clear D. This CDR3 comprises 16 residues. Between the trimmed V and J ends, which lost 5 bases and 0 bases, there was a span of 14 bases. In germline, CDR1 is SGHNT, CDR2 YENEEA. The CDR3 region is CASSPFRPSSYNEQFF. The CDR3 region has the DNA TGTGCCAGCAGCCCATTTCGGCCGAGCTCCTACAATGAGCAGTTCTTC.

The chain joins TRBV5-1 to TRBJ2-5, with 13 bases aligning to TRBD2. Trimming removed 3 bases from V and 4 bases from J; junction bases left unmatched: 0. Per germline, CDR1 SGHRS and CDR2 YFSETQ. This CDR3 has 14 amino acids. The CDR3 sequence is CASSWTSGRETQYF. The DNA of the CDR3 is TGCGCCAGCAGCTGGACTAGCGGGAGAGAGACCCAGTACTTC.

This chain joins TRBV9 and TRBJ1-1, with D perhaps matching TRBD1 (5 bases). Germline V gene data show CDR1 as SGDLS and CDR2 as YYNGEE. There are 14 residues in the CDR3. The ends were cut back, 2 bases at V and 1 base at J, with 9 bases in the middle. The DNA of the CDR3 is TGTGCCAGCAGCGTCTTCGGGGGGAACACTGAAGCTTTCTTT. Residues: CASSVFGGNTEAFF.

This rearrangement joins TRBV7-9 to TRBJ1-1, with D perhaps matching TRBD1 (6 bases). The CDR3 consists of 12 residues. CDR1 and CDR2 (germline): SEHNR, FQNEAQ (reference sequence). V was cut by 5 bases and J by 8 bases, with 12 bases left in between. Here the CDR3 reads CASSQRRGEAFF. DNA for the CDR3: TGTGCCAGCAGCCAGCGAAGGGGGGAAGCTTTCTTT.

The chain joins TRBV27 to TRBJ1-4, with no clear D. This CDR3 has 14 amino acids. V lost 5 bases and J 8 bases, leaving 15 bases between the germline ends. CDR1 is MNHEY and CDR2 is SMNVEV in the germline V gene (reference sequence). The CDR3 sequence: CASSTRLTREKLFF. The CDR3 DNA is TGTGCCAGCAGTACCCGGTTGACTCGCGAAAAACTGTTTTTT.

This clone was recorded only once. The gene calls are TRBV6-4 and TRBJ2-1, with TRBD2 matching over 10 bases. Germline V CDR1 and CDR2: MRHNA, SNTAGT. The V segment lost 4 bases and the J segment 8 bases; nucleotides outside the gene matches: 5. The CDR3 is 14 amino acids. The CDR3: CASSVLAGEDEQFF. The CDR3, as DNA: TGTGCCAGCAGTGTTCTAGCGGGAGAGGATGAGCAGTTCTTC.

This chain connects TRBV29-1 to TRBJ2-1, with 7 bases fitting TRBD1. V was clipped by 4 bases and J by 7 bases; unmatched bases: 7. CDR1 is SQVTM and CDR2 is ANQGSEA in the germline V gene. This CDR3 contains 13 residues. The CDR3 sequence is CSVGETGINEQFF. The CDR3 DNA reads TGCAGCGTTGGGGAGACAGGGATAAATGAGCAGTTCTTC.

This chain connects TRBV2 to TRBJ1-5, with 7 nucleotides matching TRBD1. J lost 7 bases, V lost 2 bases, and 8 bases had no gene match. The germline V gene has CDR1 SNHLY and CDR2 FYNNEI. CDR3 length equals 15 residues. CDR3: CASSELRGGGQPQHF. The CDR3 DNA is TGTGCCAGCAGTGAATTGCGAGGGGGCGGACAGCCCCAGCATTTT.

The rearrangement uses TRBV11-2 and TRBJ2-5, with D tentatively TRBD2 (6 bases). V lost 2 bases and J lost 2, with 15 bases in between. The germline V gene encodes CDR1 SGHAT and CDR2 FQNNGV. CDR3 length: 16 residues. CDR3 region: CASSLNLRGLQETQYF. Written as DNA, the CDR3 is TGTGCCAGCAGCTTAAACTTGCGGGGCCTTCAAGAGACCCAGTACTTC.

CDR3 DNA: TGTGCAAGTCGCCCATACCTACCCCTAGCCAAAAACATTCAGTACTTC. Its protein is CASRPYLPLAKNIQYF. The rearrangement links TRBV12-2 to TRBJ2-4; the D call in the table, TRBD2, was not verified against the DNA. TRBV12-2 is an annotated pseudogene. The CDR3 is 16 residues long.

The CDR3 loop is CASSPRGQLNEKLFF. The CDR3 DNA reads TGTGCCAGCAGCCCCCGGGGACAGCTTAATGAAAAACTGTTTTTT. The V and J genes are TRBV3-1 (or the pseudogene TRBV3-2) and TRBJ1-4; 7 bases align to TRBD1. The germline V gene has CDR1 LGHDT and CDR2 YNNKEL (reference sequence). The CDR3 consists of 15 residues. The V gene end was trimmed by 4 bases and the J gene end by 4 bases; junction bases not matched to a gene: 6.

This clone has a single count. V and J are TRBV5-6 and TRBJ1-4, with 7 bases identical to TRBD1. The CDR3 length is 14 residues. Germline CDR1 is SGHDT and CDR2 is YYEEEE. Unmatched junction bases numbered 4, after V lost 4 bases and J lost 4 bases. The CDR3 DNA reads TGTGCCAGCAGCAATGGACAGGATAATGAAAAACTGTTTTTT. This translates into CASSNGQDNEKLFF.

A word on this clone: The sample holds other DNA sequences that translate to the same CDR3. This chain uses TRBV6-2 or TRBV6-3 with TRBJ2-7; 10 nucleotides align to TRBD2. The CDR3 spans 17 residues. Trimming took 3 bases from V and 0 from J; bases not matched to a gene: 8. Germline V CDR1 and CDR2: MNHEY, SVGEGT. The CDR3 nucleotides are TGTGCCAGCAGTTATGGCGGGTCTAGCGGGAGCTCCTACGAGCAGTACTTC. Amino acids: CASSYGGSSGSSYEQYF.

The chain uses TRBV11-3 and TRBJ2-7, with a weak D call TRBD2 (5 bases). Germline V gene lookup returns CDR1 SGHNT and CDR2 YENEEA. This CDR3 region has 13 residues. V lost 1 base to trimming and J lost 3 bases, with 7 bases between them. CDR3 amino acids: CASSLGEYYEQYF. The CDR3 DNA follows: TGTGCCAGCAGCTTAGGGGAGTACTACGAGCAGTACTTC.

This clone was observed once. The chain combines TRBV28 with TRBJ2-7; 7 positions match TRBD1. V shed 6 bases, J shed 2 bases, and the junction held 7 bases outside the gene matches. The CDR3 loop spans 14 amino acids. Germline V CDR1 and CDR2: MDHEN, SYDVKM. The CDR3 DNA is TGTGCCAGCAGAACACAGGGGAAGACCTACGAGCAGTACTTC. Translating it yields CASRTQGKTYEQYF.

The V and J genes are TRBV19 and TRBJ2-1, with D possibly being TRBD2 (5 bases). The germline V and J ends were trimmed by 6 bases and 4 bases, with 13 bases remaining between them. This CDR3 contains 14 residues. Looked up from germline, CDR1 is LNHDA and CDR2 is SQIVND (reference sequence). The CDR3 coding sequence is TGTGCCAGTAGGGTAACCGGGGATTACAATGAGCAGTTCTTC. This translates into CASRVTGDYNEQFF.

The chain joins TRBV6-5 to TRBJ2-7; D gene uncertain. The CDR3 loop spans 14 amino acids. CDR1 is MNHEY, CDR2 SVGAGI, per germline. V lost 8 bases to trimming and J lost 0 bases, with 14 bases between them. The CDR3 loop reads CASGRYSASYEQYF. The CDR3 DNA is TGTGCCAGCGGAAGATACAGCGCCTCCTACGAGCAGTACTTC.

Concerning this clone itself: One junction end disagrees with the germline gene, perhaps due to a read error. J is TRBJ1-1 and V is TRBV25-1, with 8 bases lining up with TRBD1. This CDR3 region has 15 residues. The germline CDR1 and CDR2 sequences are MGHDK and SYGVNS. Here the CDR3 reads CASGDRGPYNTEAFF. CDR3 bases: TGTGCCAGCGGTGACAGGGGCCCCTATAACACTGAAGCTTTCTTT.

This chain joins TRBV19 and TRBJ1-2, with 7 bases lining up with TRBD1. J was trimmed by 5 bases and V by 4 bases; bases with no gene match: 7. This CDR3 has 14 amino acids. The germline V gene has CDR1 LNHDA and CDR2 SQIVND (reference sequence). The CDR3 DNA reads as TGTGCCAGTAGTAATTTCGGGACAGTTTATGGCTACACCTTC. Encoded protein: CASSNFGTVYGYTF. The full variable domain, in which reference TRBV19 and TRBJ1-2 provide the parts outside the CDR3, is DGGITQSPKYLFRKEGQNVTLSCEQNLNHDAMYWYRQDPGQGLRLIYYSQIVNDFQKGDIAEGYSVSREKKESFPLTVTSAQKNPTAFYLCASSNFGTVYGYTFGSGTRLTVV.

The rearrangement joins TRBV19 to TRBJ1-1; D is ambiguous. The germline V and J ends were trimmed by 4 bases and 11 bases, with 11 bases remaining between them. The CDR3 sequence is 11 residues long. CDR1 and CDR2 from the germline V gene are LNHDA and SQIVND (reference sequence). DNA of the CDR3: TGTGCCAGTAGTACTTACAGACTGGCTTTCTTT. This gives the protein CASSTYRLAFF.